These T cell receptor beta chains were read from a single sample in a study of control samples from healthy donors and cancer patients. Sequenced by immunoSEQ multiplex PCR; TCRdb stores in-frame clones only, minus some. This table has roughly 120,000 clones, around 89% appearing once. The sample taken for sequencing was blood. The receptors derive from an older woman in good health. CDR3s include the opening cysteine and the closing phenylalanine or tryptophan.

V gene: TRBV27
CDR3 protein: CASSLPGGYNEQFF

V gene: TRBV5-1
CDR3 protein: CASSPARTSRQGGTGELFF

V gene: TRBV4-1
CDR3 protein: CASSQVFGENTEAFF

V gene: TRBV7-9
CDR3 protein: CASSLAPGRSNSPLHF

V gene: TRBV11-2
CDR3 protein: CASSLESGRQGRREQYF

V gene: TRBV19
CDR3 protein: CASISGFGNQPQHF

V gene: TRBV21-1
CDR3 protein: CASSTPTCEGEAETQYF

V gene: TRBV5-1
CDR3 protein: CASSLNSQSSGANVLTF

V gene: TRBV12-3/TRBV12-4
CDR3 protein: CASSSRNYGYTF

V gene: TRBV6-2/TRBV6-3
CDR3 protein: CASSYSASGSYEQYF

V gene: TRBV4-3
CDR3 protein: CASSQEFARLGTDTQYF

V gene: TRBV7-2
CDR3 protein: CASTQRVAGGNTGELFF

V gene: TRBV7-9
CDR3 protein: CATQGEGTYEQYF

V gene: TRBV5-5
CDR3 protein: CASSLGGDTEAFF

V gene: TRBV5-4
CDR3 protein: CASSVRSGGSNTQYF

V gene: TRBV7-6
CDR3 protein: CASSLGLGRNEQFF

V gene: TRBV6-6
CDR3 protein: CASSYPTQAFF

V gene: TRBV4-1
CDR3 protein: CASSQDVPYNSPLHF

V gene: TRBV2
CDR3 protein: CASSKTDRRETQYF

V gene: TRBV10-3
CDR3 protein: CAISESGADYGYTF

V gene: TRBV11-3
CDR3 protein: CASSLEGGLEQFF

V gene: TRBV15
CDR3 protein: CATSRIQEGGGYEQYF

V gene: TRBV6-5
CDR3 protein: CASSPDEGASPLHF

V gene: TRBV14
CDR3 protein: CASRQTGGASGNTIYF

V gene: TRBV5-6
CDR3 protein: CASSLNPGAGNTIYF

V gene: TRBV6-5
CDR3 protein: CASSYGDLSGRTF

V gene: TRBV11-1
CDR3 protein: CASSSTGGRTEAFF

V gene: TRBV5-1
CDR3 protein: CATNEAGGSGYTF

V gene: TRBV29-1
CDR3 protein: CSGGQGAGELFF

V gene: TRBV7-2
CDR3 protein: CASSLGSGLPSGYTF

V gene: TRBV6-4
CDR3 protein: CASSEVGGGAGTGELFF

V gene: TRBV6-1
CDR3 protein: CASSDGGANYGYTF

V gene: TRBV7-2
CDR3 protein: CASSPRDRGFLYGYTF